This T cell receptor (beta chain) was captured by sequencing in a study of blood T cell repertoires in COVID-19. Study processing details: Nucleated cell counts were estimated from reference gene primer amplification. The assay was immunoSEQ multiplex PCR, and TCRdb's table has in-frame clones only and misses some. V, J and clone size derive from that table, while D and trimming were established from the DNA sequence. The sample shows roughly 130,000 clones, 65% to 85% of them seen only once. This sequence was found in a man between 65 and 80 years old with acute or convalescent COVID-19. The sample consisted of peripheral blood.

The CDR3, as DNA: TGTGCCAGCAGTGGCCGGCGTGGGGACAGGGGGCGAGATAACTATGGCTACACCTTC. This encodes CASSGRRGDRGRDNYGYTF. The V call is TRBV6-1, the J call TRBJ1-2; 12 bases line up with TRBD1. Losses at the gene ends were 4 bases for V and 1 base for J; bases not matched to a gene: 13. CDR3 length equals 19 residues. Germline loops: CDR1 MNHNS, CDR2 SASEGT.